This is a list of T cell receptor beta chains from one sample in a study of Ad26.COV2.S vaccination and SARS-CoV-2 variants. Measured with immunoSEQ multiplex PCR; TCRdb has only the in-frame clones, and not every one. The data contain about 350,000 clones, roughly 85% of them singletons. Source: peripheral blood, taken in a trial of Ad26.COV2.S vaccine versus placebo. The source is a person between 18 and 60 years old who received the Ad26.COV2.S COVID-19 vaccine or a placebo. CDR3s include the opening cysteine and the closing phenylalanine or tryptophan. The D gene is left open where the match is weak. Where a row states a size, it is once, few, many or the class of an expanded clone; other rows omit it.

v_gene	j_gene	abundance	d_gene	CDR3aa	CDR3nt
TRBV27	TRBJ2-1	-	TRBD2	CASWSGGRAWNEQFF	TGTGCCAGCTGGTCCGGCGGGAGGGCGTGGAATGAGCAGTTCTTC
TRBV29-1	TRBJ2-7	-	TRBD1	CSVDGTGGAGQYF	TGCAGCGTTGACGGGACAGGGGGCGCGGGGCAGTACTTC
TRBV5-1	TRBJ1-3	-	TRBD1	CASSLAPGGEYSGNTIYF	TGCGCCAGCAGCTTGGCCCCAGGGGGCGAGTATTCAGGAAACACCATATATTTT
TRBV18	TRBJ1-2	-	-	CASSPPGGGYGYTF	TGTGCCAGCTCACCACCTGGCGGGGGGTATGGCTACACCTTC
TRBV6-5	TRBJ2-1	-	TRBD2	CASSPGTSGGVKFF	TGTGCCAGCAGTCCCGGGACTAGCGGGGGGGTTAAGTTCTTC
TRBV18	TRBJ2-1	-	TRBD2	CASSPPGLAGGYEQFF	TGTGCCAGCTCACCACCAGGACTAGCGGGAGGGTATGAGCAGTTCTTC
TRBV5-1	TRBJ2-3	-	TRBD2	CASRTSGSLTDTQYF	TGCGCCAGCAGGACTAGCGGGAGTCTAACAGATACGCAGTATTTT
TRBV9	TRBJ2-2	few	-	CASNLRESTGELFF	TGTGCCAGCAATTTACGGGAGAGCACCGGGGAGCTGTTTTTT
TRBV4-1	TRBJ2-1	-	-	CASSHVNDREAYNEQFF	TGCGCCAGCAGCCACGTTAATGACAGGGAGGCCTACAATGAGCAGTTCTTC
TRBV5-4	TRBJ1-4	-	-	CASSPDIGNEKLFF	TGTGCCAGCAGCCCTGACATAGGGAATGAAAAACTGTTTTTT
TRBV4-1	TRBJ2-6	-	-	CASSQVNRVGANVLTF	TGCGCCAGCAGCCAGGTAAACAGGGTTGGGGCCAACGTCCTGACTTTC
TRBV10-3	TRBJ2-7	-	TRBD2	CAINPSGSYEQYF	TGTGCCATCAATCCTAGCGGGAGTTACGAGCAGTACTTC
TRBV5-1	TRBJ2-7	-	TRBD2	CASTPSGTSSYEQYF	TGCGCCAGCACTCCTTCCGGGACTAGCAGTTACGAGCAGTACTTC
TRBV6-2/TRBV6-3	TRBJ2-7	-	TRBD1	CASSTPRDRGRYEQYF	TGTGCCAGCAGTACCCCAAGGGACAGGGGGCGTTACGAGCAGTACTTC
TRBV19	TRBJ2-2	-	TRBD2	CASSKLAGYTGELFF	TGTGCCAGTAGTAAACTAGCGGGATACACCGGGGAGCTGTTTTTT
TRBV5-6	TRBJ2-1	-	-	CASSLGTGYNEQFF	TGTGCCAGCAGCCTCGGTACCGGCTACAATGAGCAGTTCTTC
TRBV10-1	TRBJ2-1	-	TRBD2	CASSDLAESSYNEQFF	TGCGCCAGCAGTGATCTAGCGGAGAGCTCCTACAATGAGCAGTTCTTC
TRBV5-4	TRBJ2-6	few	TRBD1	CASSPGTAFSGANVLTF	TGTGCCAGCAGCCCCGGGACAGCGTTCTCTGGGGCCAACGTCCTGACTTTC
TRBV7-5	TRBJ2-5	-	-	CVRSLKSSIEFYQETQYF	TGTGTCAGAAGCTTAAAATCATCTATAGAATTTTACCAAGAGACCCAGTACTTC
TRBV5-1	TRBJ2-7	few	TRBD1	CASVRGQSYEQYF	TGCGCCAGCGTCAGGGGACAGTCCTACGAGCAGTACTTC
TRBV5-1	TRBJ2-7	-	TRBD1	CASSWQTGIPIEQYF	TGCGCCAGCAGCTGGCAGACAGGGATTCCTATCGAGCAGTACTTC
TRBV5-1	TRBJ1-4	-	-	CASSLGNRVARKLFF	TGCGCCAGCAGCTTGGGGAACAGGGTTGCGCGAAAACTGTTTTTT
TRBV12-3/TRBV12-4	TRBJ1-6	-	-	CASSLRGTLHF	TGTGCCAGCAGTTTACGGGGAACCCTCCACTTT
TRBV3-1/TRBV3-2	TRBJ2-7	-	TRBD1	CASSQDSEDRFYEQYF	TGTGCCAGCAGCCAAGATTCAGAGGACAGGTTTTACGAGCAGTACTTC
TRBV10-3	TRBJ2-5	-	TRBD2	CAISALAGDGRETQYF	TGTGCCATCAGTGCGCTAGCGGGAGATGGTAGAGAGACCCAGTACTTC
TRBV29-1	TRBJ1-2	-	-	CSASPGEGYTF	TGCAGCGCCTCCCCGGGGGAAGGCTACACCTTC
TRBV7-9	TRBJ1-2	-	-	CASSLTPPGRANYGYTF	TGTGCCAGCAGCCTAACGCCCCCAGGGAGGGCTAACTATGGCTACACCTTC
TRBV13	TRBJ2-1	-	-	CASSLSGSNEQFF	TGTGCCAGCAGCTTATCGGGCAGCAATGAGCAGTTCTTC
TRBV27	TRBJ2-6	-	-	CASSLARPPSWRANVLTF	TGTGCCAGCAGTTTAGCGAGGCCCCCGAGCTGGCGGGCCAACGTCCTGACTTTC
TRBV6-6	TRBJ1-3	-	-	CASSAEGGAGNTIYF	TGTGCCAGCAGTGCGGAAGGGGGGGCGGGAAACACCATATATTTT
TRBV7-9	TRBJ1-3	-	TRBD1	CASSRRAGGGGNTIYF	TGTGCCAGCAGCCGGCGGGCAGGGGGCGGTGGAAACACCATATATTTT
TRBV5-1	TRBJ1-2	-	-	CASSLGGLGERGYTF	TGCGCCAGCAGCTTGGGTGGTTTAGGGGAACGTGGCTACACCTTC
TRBV11-2	TRBJ2-3	-	TRBD2	CASSRLAGGLDTQYF	TGTGCCAGCAGCCGGCTAGCGGGAGGATTAGATACGCAGTATTTT
TRBV2	TRBJ2-2	few	-	CASTPLSGNTGELFF	TGTGCCAGCACCCCTCTCAGCGGGAACACCGGGGAGCTGTTTTTT
TRBV4-1	TRBJ2-2	once	TRBD2	CASSQALAGANTGELFF	TGCGCCAGCAGCCAAGCGCTAGCGGGGGCGAACACCGGGGAGCTGTTTTTT
TRBV5-4	TRBJ1-2	-	-	CASINNYGYTF	TGTGCCAGCATTAATAACTATGGCTACACCTTC
TRBV4-2	TRBJ1-5	-	TRBD1	CASSQGSGTGVGQPQHF	TGTGCCAGCAGCCAAGGATCCGGGACAGGGGTTGGTCAGCCCCAGCATTTT